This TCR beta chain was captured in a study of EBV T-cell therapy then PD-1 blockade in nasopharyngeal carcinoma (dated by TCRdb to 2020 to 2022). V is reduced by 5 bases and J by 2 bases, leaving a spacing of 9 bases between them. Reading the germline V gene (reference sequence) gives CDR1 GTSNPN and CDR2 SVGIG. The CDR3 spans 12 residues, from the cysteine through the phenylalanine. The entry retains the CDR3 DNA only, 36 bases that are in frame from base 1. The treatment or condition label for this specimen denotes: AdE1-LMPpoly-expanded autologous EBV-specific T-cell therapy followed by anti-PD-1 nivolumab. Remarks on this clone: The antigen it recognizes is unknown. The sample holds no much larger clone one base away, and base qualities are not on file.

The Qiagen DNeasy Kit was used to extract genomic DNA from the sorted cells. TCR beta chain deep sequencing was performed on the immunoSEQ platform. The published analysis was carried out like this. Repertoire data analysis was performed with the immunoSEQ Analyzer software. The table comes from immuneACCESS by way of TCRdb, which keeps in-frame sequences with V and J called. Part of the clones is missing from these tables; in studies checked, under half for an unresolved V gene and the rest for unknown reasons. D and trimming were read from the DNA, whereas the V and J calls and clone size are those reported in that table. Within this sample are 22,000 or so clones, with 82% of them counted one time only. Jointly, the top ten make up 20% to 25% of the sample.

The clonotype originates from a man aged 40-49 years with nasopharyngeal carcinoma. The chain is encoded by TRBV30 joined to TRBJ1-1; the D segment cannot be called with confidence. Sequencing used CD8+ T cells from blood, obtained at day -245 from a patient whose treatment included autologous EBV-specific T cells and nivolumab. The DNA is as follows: TGTGCCTGGGGACTGACAAACACTGAAGCTTTCTTT. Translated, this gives CAWGLTNTEAFF.